Ten or more counts support the clone carrying this T cell receptor beta chain. Its target is unknown. The data are from a study of blood T cells in healthy people across ages. Study-wide results and caveats: CMV infection status of these donors was not known.

A minimum of 6 million PBMCs was isolated per sample. The V and J ends lost 0 bases and 2 bases respectively, with 8 bases between them. The CDR3 sequence is 13 residues long. Germline CDR1 DFQATT, CDR2 SNEGSKA (reference sequence). The second PCR ran roughly 6 to 11 cycles with a sample-barcoded 5' primer and J-beta primers. TCRdb analysed the 5' RACE reads with MiXCR anew, one entry per CDR3 protein. The data contain about 1.7 million distinct CDR3 sequences, roughly 27% of them singletons. The sample taken for sequencing was blood. The receptor's source is a woman in her thirties in good health. The rearrangement joins TRBV20-1 to TRBJ2-7; D might be TRBD2 (5 bases). The CDR3 bases are TGCAGTGCTAGAGATCCGAGGGCCTACGAGCAGTACTTC. Its protein product is CSARDPRAYEQYF.